Listed below are T cell receptor beta chains from one sample, sequenced in a study of beta chain features in type 1 diabetes. Clones were read by immunoSEQ multiplex PCR, and TCRdb kept only the in-frame ones, dropping some. Among 150,000 to 180,000 clones, roughly 8% were seen once, and the ten largest hold 0.55% to 0.75%. The sample was central memory CD4+ T cells from blood. The receptors here all came from a man younger than 30 in good health. Both conserved end residues are part of each CDR3. Clone size is not always given. Where it is, it says once, few, many or a class for expanded clones.

>few|TRBV27|TRBJ2-7
CASSFRGAYSYEQYF
>many|TRBV7-3|TRBJ2-1
CASSPSGMYNEQFF
>many|TRBV23-1|TRBJ1-5
CASSQSRVEAPQHF
>few|TRBV2|TRBJ2-4
CASSVPLAKNIQYF
>.|TRBV19|TRBJ2-2
CASSPRTGPGFYTGELFF
>few|TRBV14|TRBJ1-2
CASSLVQGASHGYTF
>.|TRBV29-1|TRBJ1-5
CSVVGQGDQPQHF
>few|TRBV18|TRBJ2-1
CASSPSTGVVNEQFF
>.|TRBV7-2|TRBJ1-2
CASSPRGSSNYGYTF
>.|TRBV7-9|TRBJ2-7
CASSLAKTISSYEQYF
>few|TRBV5-4|TRBJ2-4
CASSSTVKNIQYF
>.|TRBV11-2|TRBJ2-1
CASSGVVNEQFF
>.|TRBV6-5|TRBJ2-7
CASRQTGLGNYEQYF
>few|TRBV11-2|TRBJ2-7
CASSLERTGRVYEQYF
>many|TRBV5-1|TRBJ2-2
CASSQVAGAGELFF
>few|TRBV6-1|TRBJ1-2
CASSLGGDYGYTF
>few|TRBV6-6|TRBJ2-3
CASSEDVAGGLYF
>.|TRBV30|TRBJ1-4
CAWSGATGERTNEKLFF
>.|TRBV25-1|TRBJ2-1
CASSTRGLAGGRDEQFF
>many|TRBV30|TRBJ1-2
CAWNPTGFNGYTF
>.|TRBV7-9|TRBJ2-5
CASSPILAGGQETQYF
>.|TRBV7-9|TRBJ2-7
CASSFTKSEQYF
>few|TRBV7-2|TRBJ2-5
CASSLVSGGQNGETQYF
>once|TRBV28|TRBJ2-7
CASSLTAWGPYEQYF
>few|TRBV12-5|TRBJ2-1
CASGLGQGYYNEQFF
>many|TRBV28|TRBJ2-7
CASGLGAYEQYF
>.|TRBV19|TRBJ2-2
CASSMARRAGVSGELFF
>.|TRBV7-3|TRBJ1-3
CASSLSGVGNTIYF
>.|TRBV27|TRBJ2-5
CASSLGLAPLHF
>.|TRBV5-1|TRBJ2-7
CASSGGDRRYEQYF
>.|TRBV7-2|TRBJ1-5
CAIPVGAAGNSNQPQHF
>.|TRBV10-3|TRBJ2-1
CAISGLAGGDNEQFF
>few|TRBV7-9|TRBJ1-1
CASSSQGAVTEAFF
>.|TRBV7-3|TRBJ2-3
CASSSLAATDTQYF
>few|TRBV20-1|TRBJ2-3
CSASLEEPQYF
>many|TRBV7-9|TRBJ2-7
CASSYSGQPYEQYF
>few|TRBV19|TRBJ2-5
CASSTGLQETQYF
>.|TRBV10-3|TRBJ2-5
CAIRRAGADETQYF
>.|TRBV28|TRBJ1-1
CASSEAHIRSF
>few|TRBV6-1|TRBJ1-1
CASSDWGQENTEAFF
>few|TRBV19|TRBJ1-5
CASSSNYQPQHF
>.|TRBV7-9|TRBJ2-3
CASSLRGGEDTQYF
>few|TRBV7-2|TRBJ2-1
CASSLRASGLNEQFF
>.|TRBV4-1|TRBJ1-6
CASSQVSNSPLHF
>few|TRBV9|TRBJ2-3
CASSALRLGPSTDTQYF
>.|TRBV7-3|TRBJ2-1
CASSPGQGGNEQFF
>.|TRBV2|TRBJ1-2
CASSGQAIDGYTF
>few|TRBV6-5|TRBJ1-2
CASSYSFTTVDVGYTF
>.|TRBV7-2|TRBJ2-7
CASSPRQGLAYEQYF